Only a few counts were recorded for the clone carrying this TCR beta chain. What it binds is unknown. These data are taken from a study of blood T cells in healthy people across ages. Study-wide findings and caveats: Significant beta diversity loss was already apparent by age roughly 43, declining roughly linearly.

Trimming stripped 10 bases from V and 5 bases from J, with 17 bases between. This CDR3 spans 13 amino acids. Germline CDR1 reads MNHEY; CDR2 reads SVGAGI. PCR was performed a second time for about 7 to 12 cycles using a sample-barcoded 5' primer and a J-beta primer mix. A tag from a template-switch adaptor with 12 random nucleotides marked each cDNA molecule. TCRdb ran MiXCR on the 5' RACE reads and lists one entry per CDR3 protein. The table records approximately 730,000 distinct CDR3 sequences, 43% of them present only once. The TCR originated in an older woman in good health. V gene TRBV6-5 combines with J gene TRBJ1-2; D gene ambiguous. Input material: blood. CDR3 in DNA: TGTGCCACTCGATCAGTCGACGGGTATGGCTACACCTTC. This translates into CATRSVDGYGYTF.